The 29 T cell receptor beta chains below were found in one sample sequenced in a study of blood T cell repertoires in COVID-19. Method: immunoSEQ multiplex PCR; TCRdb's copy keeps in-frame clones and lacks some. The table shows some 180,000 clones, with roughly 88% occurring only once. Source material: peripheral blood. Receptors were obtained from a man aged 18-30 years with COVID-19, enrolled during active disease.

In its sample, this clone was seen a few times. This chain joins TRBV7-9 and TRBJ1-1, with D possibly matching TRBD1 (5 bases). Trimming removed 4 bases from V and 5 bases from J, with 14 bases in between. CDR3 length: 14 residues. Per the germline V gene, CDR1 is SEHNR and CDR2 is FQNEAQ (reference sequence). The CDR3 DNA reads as TGTGCCAGCAGCTCGTCTCTCGGGGGGACTGAAGCTTTCTTT. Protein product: CASSSSLGGTEAFF.

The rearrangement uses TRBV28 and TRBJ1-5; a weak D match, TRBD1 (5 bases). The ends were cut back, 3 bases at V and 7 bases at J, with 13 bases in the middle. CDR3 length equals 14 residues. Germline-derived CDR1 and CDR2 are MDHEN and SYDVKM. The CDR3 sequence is CASSLARGWQPQHF. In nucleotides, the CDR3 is TGTGCCAGCAGTTTGGCTCGGGGGTGGCAGCCCCAGCATTTT.

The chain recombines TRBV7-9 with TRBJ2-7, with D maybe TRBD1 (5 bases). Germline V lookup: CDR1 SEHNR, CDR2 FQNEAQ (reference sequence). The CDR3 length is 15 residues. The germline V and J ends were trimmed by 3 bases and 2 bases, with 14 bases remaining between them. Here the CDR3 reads CASSFGKGATYEQYF. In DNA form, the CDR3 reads TGTGCCAGCAGCTTCGGCAAAGGGGCTACCTACGAGCAGTACTTC.

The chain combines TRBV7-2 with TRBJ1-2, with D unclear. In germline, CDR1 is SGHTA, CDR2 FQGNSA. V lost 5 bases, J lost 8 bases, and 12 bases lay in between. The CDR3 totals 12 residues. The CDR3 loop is CASSPVERGYTF. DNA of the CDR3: TGTGCCAGCAGCCCCGTAGAGCGCGGCTACACCTTC.

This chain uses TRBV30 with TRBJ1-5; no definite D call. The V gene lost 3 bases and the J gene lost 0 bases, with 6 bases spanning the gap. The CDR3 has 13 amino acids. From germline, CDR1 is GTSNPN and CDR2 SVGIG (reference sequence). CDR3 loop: CAWSPGSNQPQHF. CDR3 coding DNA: TGTGCCTGGAGCCCCGGTAGCAATCAGCCCCAGCATTTT.

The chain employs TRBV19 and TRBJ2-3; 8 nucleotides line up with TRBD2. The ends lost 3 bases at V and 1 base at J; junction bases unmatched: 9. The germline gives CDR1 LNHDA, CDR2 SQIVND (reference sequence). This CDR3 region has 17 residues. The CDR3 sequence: CASSIRVTSGGTDTQYF. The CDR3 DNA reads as TGTGCCAGTAGTATCCGAGTCACTAGCGGAGGCACAGATACGCAGTATTTT.

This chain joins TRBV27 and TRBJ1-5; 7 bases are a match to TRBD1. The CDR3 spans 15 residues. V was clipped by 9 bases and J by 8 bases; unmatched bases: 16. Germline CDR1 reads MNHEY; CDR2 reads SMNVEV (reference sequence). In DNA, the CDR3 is TGTGCCAGTCAGAACCTACAGGGGATGTTTGAGCCCCAGCATTTT. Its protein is CASQNLQGMFEPQHF.

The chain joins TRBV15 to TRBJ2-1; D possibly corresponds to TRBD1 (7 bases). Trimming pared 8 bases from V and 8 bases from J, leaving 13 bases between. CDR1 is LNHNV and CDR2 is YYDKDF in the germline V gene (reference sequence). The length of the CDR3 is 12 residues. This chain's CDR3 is CATQGGRDEQFF. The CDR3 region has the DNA TGTGCCACCCAGGGGGGACGCGATGAGCAGTTCTTC.

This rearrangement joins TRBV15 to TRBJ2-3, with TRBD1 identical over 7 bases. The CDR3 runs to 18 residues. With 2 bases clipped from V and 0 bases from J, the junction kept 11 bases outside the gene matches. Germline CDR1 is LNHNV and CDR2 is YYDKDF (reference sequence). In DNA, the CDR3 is TGTGCCACCAGCAGATTCCGGGACAGCTTAACTAGCACAGATACGCAGTATTTT. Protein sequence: CATSRFRDSLTSTDTQYF.

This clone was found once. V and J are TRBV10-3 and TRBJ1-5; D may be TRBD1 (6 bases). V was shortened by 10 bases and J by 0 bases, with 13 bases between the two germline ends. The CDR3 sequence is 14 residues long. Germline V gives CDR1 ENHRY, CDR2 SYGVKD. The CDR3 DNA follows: TGTGCCACCGCGGGGGGCCCTAGCAATCAGCCCCAGCATTTT. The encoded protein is CATAGGPSNQPQHF.

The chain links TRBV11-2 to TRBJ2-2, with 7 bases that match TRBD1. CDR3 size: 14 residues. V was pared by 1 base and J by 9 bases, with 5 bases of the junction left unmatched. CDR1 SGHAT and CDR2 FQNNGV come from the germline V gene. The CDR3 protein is CASSLGRGSRELFF. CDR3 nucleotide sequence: TGTGCCAGCAGCTTAGGCAGGGGGAGTCGGGAGCTGTTTTTT.

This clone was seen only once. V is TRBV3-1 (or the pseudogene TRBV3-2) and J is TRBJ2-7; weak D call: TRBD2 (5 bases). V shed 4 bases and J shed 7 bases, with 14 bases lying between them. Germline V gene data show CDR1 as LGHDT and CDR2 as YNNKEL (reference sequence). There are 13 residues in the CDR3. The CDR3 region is CASSPTRTGEQYF. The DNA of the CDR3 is TGTGCCAGCAGCCCGACGAGGACTGGGGAGCAGTACTTC.

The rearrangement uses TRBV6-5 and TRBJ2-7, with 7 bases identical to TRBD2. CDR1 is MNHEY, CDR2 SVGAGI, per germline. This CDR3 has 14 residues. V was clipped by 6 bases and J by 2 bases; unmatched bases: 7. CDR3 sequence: CASSQREYPYEQYF. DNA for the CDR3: TGTGCCAGCAGCCAGCGGGAATACCCCTACGAGCAGTACTTC.

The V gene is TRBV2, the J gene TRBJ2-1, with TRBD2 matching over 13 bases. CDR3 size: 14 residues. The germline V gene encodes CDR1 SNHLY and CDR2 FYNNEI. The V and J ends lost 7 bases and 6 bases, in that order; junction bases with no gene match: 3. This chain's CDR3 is CASTLAGGLNEQFF. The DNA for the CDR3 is TGTGCCAGCACACTAGCGGGAGGGCTCAATGAGCAGTTCTTC.

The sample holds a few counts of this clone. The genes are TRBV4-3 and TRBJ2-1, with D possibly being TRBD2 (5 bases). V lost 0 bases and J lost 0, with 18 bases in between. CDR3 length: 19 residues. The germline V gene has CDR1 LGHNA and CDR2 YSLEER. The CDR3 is CASSQERVAGPNSYNEQFF. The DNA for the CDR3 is TGCGCCAGCAGCCAAGAAAGAGTGGCGGGCCCCAACTCCTACAATGAGCAGTTCTTC.

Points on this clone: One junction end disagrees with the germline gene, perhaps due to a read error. In DNA form, the CDR3 reads TGTGCCAGCAGTTACTCAGCGGGTTTGGGGCTCTTC. It codes for CASSYSAGLGLF. The gene calls are TRBV6-2 or TRBV6-3 and TRBJ2-1; perhaps TRBD2 as D (6 bases). The V gene's germline CDR1 is MNHEY and CDR2 SVGEGT. The CDR3 length is 12 residues.

The CDR3 DNA follows: TGTGCCAGCAGCTTAGGAGTGAACACTGAAGCTTTCTTT. Amino acid sequence: CASSLGVNTEAFF. The chain combines TRBV5-5 with TRBJ1-1; no definite D call. Trimming stripped 2 bases from V and 0 bases from J, with 5 bases between. The CDR3 is made up of 13 amino acids. Germline-derived CDR1 and CDR2 are SGHKS and YYEKEE (reference sequence).

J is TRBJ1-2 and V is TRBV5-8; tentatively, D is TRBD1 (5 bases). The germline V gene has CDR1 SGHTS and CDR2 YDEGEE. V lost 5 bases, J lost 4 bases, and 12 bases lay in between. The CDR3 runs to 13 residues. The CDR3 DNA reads TGTGCCAGCAGGGCTCAGGGCCTCTATGGCTACACCTTC. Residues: CASRAQGLYGYTF.

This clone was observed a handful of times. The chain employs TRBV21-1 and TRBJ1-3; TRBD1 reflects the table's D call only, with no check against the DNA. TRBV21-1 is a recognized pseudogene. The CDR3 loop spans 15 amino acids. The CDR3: CASSLQGALRNTIYF. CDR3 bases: TGTGCCAGCAGCCTACAGGGGGCTCTTCGGAACACCATATATTTT.

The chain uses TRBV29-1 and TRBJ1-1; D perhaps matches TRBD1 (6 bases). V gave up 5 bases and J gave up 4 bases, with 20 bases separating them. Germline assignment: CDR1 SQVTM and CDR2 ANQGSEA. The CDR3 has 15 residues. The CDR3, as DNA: TGCAGCGTTTCGGGAAGGGTGGGGGCGGTCACTGAAGCTTTCTTT. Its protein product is CSVSGRVGAVTEAFF.

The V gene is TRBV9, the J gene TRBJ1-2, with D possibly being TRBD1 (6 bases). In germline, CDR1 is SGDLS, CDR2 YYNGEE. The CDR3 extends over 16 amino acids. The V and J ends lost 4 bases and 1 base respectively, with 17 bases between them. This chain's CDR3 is CASSPPVGGLNYGYTF. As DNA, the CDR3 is TGTGCCAGCAGCCCCCCAGTGGGGGGGCTTAACTATGGCTACACCTTC.

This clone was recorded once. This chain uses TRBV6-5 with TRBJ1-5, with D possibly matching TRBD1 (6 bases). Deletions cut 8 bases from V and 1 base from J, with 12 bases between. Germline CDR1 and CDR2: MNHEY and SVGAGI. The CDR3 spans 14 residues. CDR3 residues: CASLRGKSNQPQHF. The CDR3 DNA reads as TGTGCCAGCCTCAGGGGAAAGAGCAATCAGCCCCAGCATTTT.

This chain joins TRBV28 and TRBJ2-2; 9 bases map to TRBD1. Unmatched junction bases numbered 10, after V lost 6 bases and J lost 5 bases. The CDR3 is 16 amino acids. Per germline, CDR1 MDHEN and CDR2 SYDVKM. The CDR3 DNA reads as TGTGCCAGCAGCTCTCCCGGGACAGGGTATACCGGGGAGCTGTTTTTT. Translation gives CASSSPGTGYTGELFF.

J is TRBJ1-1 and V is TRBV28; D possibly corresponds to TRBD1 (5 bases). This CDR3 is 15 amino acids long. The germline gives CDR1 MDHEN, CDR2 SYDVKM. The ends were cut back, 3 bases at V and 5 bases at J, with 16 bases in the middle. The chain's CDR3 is CASSFSGVRGTEAFF. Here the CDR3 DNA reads TGTGCCAGCAGTTTTTCGGGGGTAAGGGGAACTGAAGCTTTCTTT.

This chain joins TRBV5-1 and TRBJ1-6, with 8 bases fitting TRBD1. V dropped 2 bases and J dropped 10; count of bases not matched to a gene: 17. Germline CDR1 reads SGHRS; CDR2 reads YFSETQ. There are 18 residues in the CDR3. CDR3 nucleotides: TGCGCCAGCAGCTTAATGACAGGGGACCTTGGGAGGGTCTCACCCCTCCACTTT. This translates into CASSLMTGDLGRVSPLHF. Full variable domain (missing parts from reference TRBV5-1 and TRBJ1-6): KAGVTQTPRYLIKTRGQQVTLSCSPISGHRSVSWYQQTPGQGLQFLFEYFSETQRNKGNFPGRFSGRQFSNSRSEMNVSTLELGDSALYLCASSLMTGDLGRVSPLHFGNGTRLTVT.

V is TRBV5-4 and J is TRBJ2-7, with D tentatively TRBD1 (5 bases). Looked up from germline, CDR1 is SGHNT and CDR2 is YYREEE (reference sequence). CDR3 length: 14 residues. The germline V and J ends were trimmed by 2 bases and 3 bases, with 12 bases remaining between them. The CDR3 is CASSFQGTSYEQYF. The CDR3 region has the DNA TGTGCCAGCAGCTTTCAGGGTACCAGCTACGAGCAGTACTTC.

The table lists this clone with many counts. The CDR3 loop reads CASSEGGTGELFF. DNA of the CDR3: TGCGCCAGCAGTGAAGGCGGCACCGGGGAGCTGTTTTTT. The chain recombines TRBV10-1 with TRBJ2-2; unclear D gene. CDR3 size: 13 residues. CDR1 WNHNN and CDR2 SYGVQD come from the germline V gene (reference sequence). Trimming took off 3 bases at V and 4 bases at J, with 6 bases between the two ends.

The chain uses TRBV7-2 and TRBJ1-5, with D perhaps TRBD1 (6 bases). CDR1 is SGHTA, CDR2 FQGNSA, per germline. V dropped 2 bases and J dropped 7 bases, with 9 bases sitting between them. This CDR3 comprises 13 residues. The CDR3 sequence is CASSLPGVQPQHF. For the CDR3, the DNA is TGTGCCAGCAGCTTACCAGGGGTGCAGCCCCAGCATTTT.

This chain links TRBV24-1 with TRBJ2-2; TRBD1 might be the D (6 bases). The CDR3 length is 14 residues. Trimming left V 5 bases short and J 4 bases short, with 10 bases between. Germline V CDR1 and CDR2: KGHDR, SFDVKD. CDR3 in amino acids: CATSAGTPTGELFF. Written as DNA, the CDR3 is TGTGCCACCAGTGCTGGGACACCCACCGGGGAGCTGTTTTTT.